At least ten counts were recorded for the clone carrying this T cell receptor beta chain. Read data end 3 residues before the CDR3 end; the end is taken from the germline J gene. These data are taken from a study of T cell clonality in common variable immunodeficiency. The length of the CDR3 is 15 residues. CDR1 and CDR2 from the germline V gene are LNHDA and SQIVND (reference sequence). Sequencing was performed with immunoSEQ multiplex PCR; in TCRdb, only in-frame clones are kept and a portion is missing. Altogether around 45,000 clones were found in the sample, and no singletons occur. J is TRBJ1-2 and V is TRBV19; D gene unclear. Sequenced sample: peripheral blood mononuclear cells. This receptor was identified in a person aged 18 to 75 in good health. The CDR3 sequence is CASSIGGTDLWGYTF. Partial CDR3 DNA: TGTGCCAGTAGTATAGGAGGAACAGACCTTTGGGGC. The whole variable domain, filled in from reference TRBV19 and TRBJ1-2, reads DGGITQSPKYLFRKEGQNVTLSCEQNLNHDAMYWYRQDPGQGLRLIYYSQIVNDFQKGDIAEGYSVSREKKESFPLTVTSAQKNPTAFYLCASSIGGTDLWGYTFGSGTRLTVV.